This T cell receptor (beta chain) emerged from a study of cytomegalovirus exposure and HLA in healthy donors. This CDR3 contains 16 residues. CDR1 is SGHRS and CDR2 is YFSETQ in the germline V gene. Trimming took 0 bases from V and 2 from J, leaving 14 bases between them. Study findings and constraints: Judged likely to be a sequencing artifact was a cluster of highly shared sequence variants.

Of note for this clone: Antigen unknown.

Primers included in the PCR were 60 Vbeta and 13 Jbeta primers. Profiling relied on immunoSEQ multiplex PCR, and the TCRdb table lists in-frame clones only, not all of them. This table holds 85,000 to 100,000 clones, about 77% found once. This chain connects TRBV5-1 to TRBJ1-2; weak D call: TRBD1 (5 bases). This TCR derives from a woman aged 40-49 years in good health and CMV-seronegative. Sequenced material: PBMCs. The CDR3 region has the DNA TGCGCCAGCAGCTTGGCCCCCAGGGATTGGAACTATGGCTACACCTTC. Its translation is CASSLAPRDWNYGYTF.